A selection of T cell receptor beta chains follows, all from one sample in a study of shared clonotypes between healthy human individuals. Clones were sequenced by immunoSEQ multiplex PCR, and TCRdb holds only the in-frame ones, with some missing. This table holds 2 million to 2.5 million clones, approximately 96% found once. Input material: naive CD4+ T cells sorted from blood. Every receptor here comes from a man aged 18-30 years in good health. CDR3s include the opening cysteine and the closing phenylalanine or tryptophan. D genes are given only for firm matches. A clone size is listed for some rows: how often the clone was seen (once, few, many), or a class if it is expanded.

TRBV28	NA	NA	TRBJ1-3	TGTGCCAGCGCGGGAGGGGGAAACACCATATATTTT	CASAGGGNTIYF
TRBV7-2	NA	NA	TRBJ1-1	TGTGCCAGCAGCCCCCAGGGACCCCCGAACACTGAAGCTTTCTTT	CASSPQGPPNTEAFF
TRBV9	NA	NA	TRBJ2-7	TGTGCCAGCAGCCCCCGGGACCTGACCTACGAGCAGTACTTC	CASSPRDLTYEQYF
TRBV2	TRBD1	NA	TRBJ1-6	TGTGCCAGCAGTTCTTTGGGACAGGATAATTCACCCCTCCACTTT	CASSSLGQDNSPLHF
TRBV5-4	NA	NA	TRBJ2-5	TGTGCCAGCAGCCTCCCGGGACAACAATCGACCCAGTACTTC	CASSLPGQQSTQYF
TRBV7-2	TRBD1	NA	TRBJ2-7	TGTGCCAGCAGCCGATTCGGGGACAGGGAGTCCGGCGAGCAGTACTTC	CASSRFGDRESGEQYF
TRBV4-3	TRBD1	NA	TRBJ1-6	TGCGCCAGCAGCCAAGCGAAACAGGGGAGGCATTCACCCCTCCACTTT	CASSQAKQGRHSPLHF
TRBV2	TRBD1	NA	TRBJ2-7	TGTGCCAGCGCTTCGGACAGGTCCTACGAGCAGTACTTC	CASASDRSYEQYF
TRBV30	NA	NA	TRBJ2-5	TGTGCCTGGAGTGTAGAAAGGGGGACCCAGTACTTC	CAWSVERGTQYF
TRBV19	NA	NA	TRBJ1-1	TGTGCCAGTAGTATATTCAGGGGAGTCGCTGAAGCTTTCTTT	CASSIFRGVAEAFF
TRBV10-1	NA	NA	TRBJ2-1	TGCGCCAGCAGTGAAAGCCGTAGTGGCTACAATGAGCAGTTCTTC	CASSESRSGYNEQFF
TRBV5-6	TRBD1	NA	TRBJ1-1	TGTGCCAGCGCTCGGACAGGAACGAACACTGAAGCTTTCTTT	CASARTGTNTEAFF
TRBV6-5	NA	NA	TRBJ1-1	TGTGCCAGCAGGGACCAGGTAAACACTGAAGCTTTCTTT	CASRDQVNTEAFF
TRBV2	NA	NA	TRBJ1-4	TGTGCCAGTAAGCCAGGGACGAGTGAAAAACTGTTTTTT	CASKPGTSEKLFF
TRBV5-1	NA	NA	TRBJ2-1	TGCGCCAGCAGCCAACGGACTGGGGGATTGGGGTATGAGCAGTTCTTC	CASSQRTGGLGYEQFF
TRBV9	NA	NA	TRBJ2-7	TGTGCCAGCAGCGCTGGAGGCACCCGAAACTACGAGCAGTACTTC	CASSAGGTRNYEQYF
TRBV18	NA	once	TRBJ1-4	TGTGCCAGCTCACGCCCAGGGGAGTTGACTAATGAAAAACTGTTTTTT	CASSRPGELTNEKLFF
TRBV5-1	NA	NA	TRBJ1-6	TGCGCCAGCAGCTTGGAAGGACAGAATTCACCCCTCCACTTT	CASSLEGQNSPLHF
TRBV5-8	NA	once	TRBJ1-6	TGTGCCAGCAGCCTCAATAGTGATTCACCCCTCCACTTT	CASSLNSDSPLHF
TRBV5-4	TRBD1	once	TRBJ2-7	TGTGCCAGCAGCCCCCCCGGACAGGGTTACGAGCAGTACTTC	CASSPPGQGYEQYF
TRBV5-1	NA	NA	TRBJ2-5	TGCGCCAGCAGCTTGGGGGTACAAGAGACCCAGTACTTC	CASSLGVQETQYF
TRBV29-1	NA	NA	TRBJ2-1	TGCAGCTCCTCCGCAGGGGTTGAGCAGTTCTTC	CSSSAGVEQFF
TRBV4-3	TRBD2	NA	TRBJ2-7	TGCGCCAGCAGCCAAGATTTAATTATCGGCGGGAGTGCTTCCTACGAGCAGTACTTC	CASSQDLIIGGSASYEQYF
TRBV30	NA	NA	TRBJ2-1	TGTGCCTGGAGTGTGGGGCTCTCCTACAATGAGCAGTTCTTC	CAWSVGLSYNEQFF
TRBV7-9	NA	NA	TRBJ2-3	TGTGCCAGCAGCCTAGCGTTGGCTAGCACAGATACGCAGTATTTT	CASSLALASTDTQYF
TRBV29-1	NA	NA	TRBJ1-4	TGCAGCGCCCAGGGCCCGGGAAGGGAAAAACTGTTTTTT	CSAQGPGREKLFF
TRBV2	TRBD2	once	TRBJ2-7	TGTGCCAGCAGTGTAGGCCGGGGGGACTACGAGCAGTACTTC	CASSVGRGDYEQYF
TRBV4-2	TRBD2	NA	TRBJ2-7	TGTGCCAGCAGCCAAGGCCCCTTAGACCCTAGCGGGAGCCAGGGGTACGAGCAGTACTTC	CASSQGPLDPSGSQGYEQYF
TRBV7-9	NA	NA	TRBJ2-1	TGTGCCAGCAGCTTAGGGGCAACCGAGCAGTTCTTC	CASSLGATEQFF
TRBV6-6	TRBD1	NA	TRBJ2-7	TGTGCCAGCAGTAAGGGTACCAGGGGGCCCTACGAGCAGTACTTC	CASSKGTRGPYEQYF
TRBV2	NA	few	TRBJ2-7	TGTGCCAGCAGGCAGGGCCACGAGCAGTACTTC	CASRQGHEQYF
TRBV9	TRBD2	NA	TRBJ2-6	TGTGCCAGCAGCGTGGCGGGAGGGCCTGCGGGTGGGGCCAACGTCCTGACTTTC	CASSVAGGPAGGANVLTF
TRBV4-3	TRBD2	NA	TRBJ2-7	TGCGCCAGCAGCCCCGGGAGGACATCCTACGAGCAGTACTTC	CASSPGRTSYEQYF
TRBV18	NA	NA	TRBJ1-4	TGTGCCAGCTCACCGGCAGGCCTTAATGAAAAACTGTTTTTT	CASSPAGLNEKLFF
TRBV27	TRBD1	NA	TRBJ1-1	TGTGCCAGCAGGTGGACAGGGGGGGGTGAAGCTTTCTTT	CASRWTGGGEAFF
TRBV11-2	NA	NA	TRBJ2-2	TGTGCCAGCAGCTTTCGAAGCGGGGAGCTGTTTTTT	CASSFRSGELFF
TRBV30	NA	NA	TRBJ2-7	TGTGCCTGGAAGCGGCAGAGCTCCTACGAGCAGTACTTC	CAWKRQSSYEQYF
TRBV5-1	NA	NA	TRBJ2-1	TGCGCCAGCAGCTTGGGGACTACCGCCTACAATGAGCAGTTCTTC	CASSLGTTAYNEQFF
TRBV7-2	NA	once	TRBJ2-3	TGTGCCAGCAGCTTAGCAAGGGCCTCAGATACGCAGTATTTT	CASSLARASDTQYF
TRBV10-3	TRBD1	NA	TRBJ1-2	TGTGCCATCAGTGACCCGGGACAGGGGTACTATGGCTACACCTTC	CAISDPGQGYYGYTF
TRBV5-1	NA	NA	TRBJ2-5	TGCGCCAGCAGCTTGACTAGCAGAGACCAAGAGACCCAGTACTTC	CASSLTSRDQETQYF
TRBV7-9	NA	NA	TRBJ2-2	TGTGCCAGCAGCTTATTTCCCGCGAATCCCGGCGGGCTGTTTTTT	CASSLFPANPGGLFF
TRBV19	NA	once	TRBJ1-2	TGTGCCAGTTCCCCAGCGTGGGGGCGAGGCTACACCTTC	CASSPAWGRGYTF
TRBV5-1	TRBD1	NA	TRBJ1-4	TGCGCCAGCAGCTCAACCGGGACAGGGGGTGAAAAACTGTTTTTT	CASSSTGTGGEKLFF
TRBV18	NA	NA	TRBJ2-7	TGTGCCAGCTCACCAACTAGCCTTAATGCCTACGAGCAGTACTTC	CASSPTSLNAYEQYF
TRBV28	NA	NA	TRBJ2-7	TGTGCCAGCAGCGGCAGGAGATACGAGCAGTACTTC	CASSGRRYEQYF
TRBV9	NA	NA	TRBJ2-7	TGTGCCAGCAGCGTAGGAATTGTCGGTTCCTACGAGCAGTACTTC	CASSVGIVGSYEQYF